This TCR beta chain was sequenced for a study of shared clonotypes between healthy human individuals. Study-level points and caveats: A limitation of the genetic and exposure-history diversity represented arose from few donors.

Each donor was a Caucasian adult residing in Nashville, Tennessee. Each cell subset's genomic DNA was divided evenly among several immunoSEQ plates. Under the authors' procedure: Without quality scores, immunoSEQ junctional reads could not be filtered like full-length reads. Assay: immunoSEQ multiplex PCR; the TCRdb copy retains only in-frame clones and omits some. V and J calls and clone size come straight from that table; D and trimming were deduced from the DNA. This table holds roughly 500,000 clones, 75% to 85% found once. For this clone: What it recognizes is unknown.

Germline-derived CDR1 and CDR2 are DFQATT and SNEGSKA (reference sequence). This CDR3 spans 10 amino acids. V lost 3 bases, J lost 7 bases, and 7 bases lay in between. Sequencing input: PBMCs. The rearrangement links TRBV20-1 to TRBJ2-7; D is possibly TRBD1 (6 bases). This clonotype originated in a woman in her thirties or forties in good health. Some clones in this sample may be carry-over from other donors' samples. This CDR3 reads CSASDREQYF. The DNA of the CDR3 is TGCAGTGCTAGTGACAGGGAGCAGTACTTC.